One sample yielded the 26 T cell receptor beta chains listed below, sequenced in a study of PD-1 blockade in classical Hodgkin lymphoma. Only in-frame clones appear in the TCRdb table, and some are missing; sequencing was by immunoSEQ multiplex PCR. The data contain 30,000 or so clones, 94% of them singletons. Time point noted: newly diagnosed, previously untreated cHL patient sample. Input material: peripheral blood mononuclear cells (PBMCs). Every receptor here comes from a human donor with classical Hodgkin lymphoma.

This clone has just one count. The J gene is TRBJ2-5, the V gene TRBV4-3; 10 nucleotides line up with TRBD2. Per germline, CDR1 LGHNA and CDR2 YSLEER. Trimming cost V 2 bases and J 5 bases; bases outside gene matches: 5. There are 15 residues in the CDR3. For the CDR3, the DNA is TGCGCCAGCAGCCAAAGCGGGGGGGCCGCGGAGACCCAGTACTTC. It is translated as CASSQSGGAAETQYF.

The chain uses TRBV15 and TRBJ2-5; D ambiguous. Germline loops: CDR1 LNHNV, CDR2 YYDKDF (reference sequence). CDR3 size: 14 residues. Trimming shortened V by 3 bases and J by 3 bases, and 11 bases separated the two germline ends. The CDR3 nucleotides read TGTGCCACCAGCAGGCAACGAGGTGAAGAGACCCAGTACTTC. This sequence encodes CATSRQRGEETQYF.

The chain has TRBV4-1 and TRBJ1-1; D unclear. V was shortened by 1 base and J by 4 bases, with 7 bases between the two germline ends. The CDR3 loop spans 13 amino acids. CDR1 MGHRA and CDR2 YSYEKL come from the germline V gene. The CDR3 DNA follows: TGCGCCAGCAGCCAAGGGGGTTTCACTGAAGCTTTCTTT. It is translated as CASSQGGFTEAFF.

The chain is built from TRBV6-1 and TRBJ2-1, with TRBD2 as a possible D gene (6 bases). V was trimmed by 1 base and J by 1 base, leaving 8 bases between them. This CDR3 has 15 amino acids. The V gene's germline CDR1 is MNHNS and CDR2 SASEGT. The CDR3, as DNA: TGTGCCAGCAGTGAAGGACTAGGATCCTACAATGAGCAGTTCTTC. As protein: CASSEGLGSYNEQFF.

The chain links TRBV5-1 to TRBJ1-2; D is ambiguous. Trimming pared 4 bases from V and 4 bases from J, leaving 17 bases between. Germline CDR1 is SGHRS and CDR2 is YFSETQ. The CDR3 is made up of 15 amino acids. The DNA for the CDR3 is TGCGCCAGCAGCGGCGGAACGCGAGGCGGCTATGGCTACACCTTC. Encoded protein: CASSGGTRGGYGYTF.

The chain links TRBV13 to TRBJ2-3, with TRBD2 matching 9 bases. The CDR3 runs 15 residues. CDR1 is PRHDT and CDR2 is FYEKMQ in the germline V gene (reference sequence). The V and J ends lost 3 bases and 2 bases, in that order; junction bases with no gene match: 3. CDR3 bases: TGTGCCAGCAGCTTTAGCGGGGGCGCCACAGATACGCAGTATTTT. It encodes CASSFSGGATDTQYF.

The chain has TRBV20-1 and TRBJ2-3; D is possibly TRBD2 (6 bases). Germline V gene sequence: CDR1 DFQATT, CDR2 SNEGSKA (reference sequence). The CDR3 covers 11 residues. V was shortened by 6 bases and J by 4 bases, with 8 bases between the two germline ends. CDR3 coding DNA: TGCAGTGCCGGGGGACCAGATACGCAGTATTTT. Protein product: CSAGGPDTQYF.

CDR3: CASSDSGVDPINEQFF. For the CDR3, the DNA is TGTGCCAGCAGTGACTCTGGAGTCGACCCTATCAATGAGCAGTTCTTC. The chain is built from TRBV6-4 and TRBJ2-1, with D hard to call. The germline V gene has CDR1 MRHNA and CDR2 SNTAGT. This CDR3 is built from 16 residues. Trimming pared 0 bases from V and 6 bases from J, leaving 15 bases between.

The genes are TRBV5-4 and TRBJ2-5; D ambiguous. Germline V gives CDR1 SGHNT, CDR2 YYREEE (reference sequence). The CDR3 contains 14 residues. Trimming pared 4 bases from V and 0 bases from J, leaving 10 bases between. The CDR3 DNA follows: TGTGCCAGCAGCGCCACCGGCCACCAAGAGACCCAGTACTTC. It translates to CASSATGHQETQYF.

This clone was seen only once. CDR3 nucleotides: TGTGCCAGCAGCCCCAGGCCACAGGGGCCTAATGAAAAACTGTTTTTT. Its translation: CASSPRPQGPNEKLFF. The chain has TRBV11-2 and TRBJ1-4, with 7 bases aligning to TRBD1. With 5 bases clipped from V and 3 bases from J, the junction kept 9 bases outside the gene matches. The CDR3 has 16 amino acids. CDR1 and CDR2 from the germline V gene are SGHAT and FQNNGV.

The chain links TRBV29-1 to TRBJ2-7; D is perhaps TRBD1 or TRBD2 (5 bases each). CDR3 size: 13 residues. Germline V gene data show CDR1 as SQVTM and CDR2 as ANQGSEA. Trimming took 4 bases from V and 6 from J, leaving 16 bases between them. CDR3 DNA: TGCAGCGTTGGCAGTCAGATTGGGACCGAGCAGTACTTC. It specifies CSVGSQIGTEQYF.

This chain uses TRBV7-9 with TRBJ1-1; D not certain. The CDR3 has 16 amino acids. Germline CDR1 reads SEHNR; CDR2 reads FQNEAQ (reference sequence). V lost 1 base and J 3 bases, leaving 15 bases between the germline ends. The CDR3 nucleotides are TGTGCCAGCAGCTTAGAGATAGGAGGGCACGACACTGAAGCTTTCTTT. This encodes CASSLEIGGHDTEAFF.

This rearrangement joins TRBV19 to TRBJ2-3, with 10 bases that match TRBD1. From germline, CDR1 is LNHDA and CDR2 SQIVND (reference sequence). This CDR3 is built from 14 residues. The ends lost 6 bases at V and 4 bases at J; junction bases unmatched: 4. CDR3 amino acids: CASSRGTGADTQYF. The CDR3 region has the DNA TGTGCCAGTAGCCGCGGGACAGGGGCAGATACGCAGTATTTT.

In this sample, this clone turned up once. The rearrangement uses TRBV11-2 and TRBJ2-3; D is perhaps TRBD1 (6 bases). This CDR3 spans 15 amino acids. V lost 5 bases and J lost 0, with 12 bases in between. From germline, CDR1 is SGHAT and CDR2 FQNNGV. CDR3 sequence reads: CASSPRDISTDTQYF. CDR3 nucleotides: TGTGCCAGCAGCCCCCGGGACATTAGCACAGATACGCAGTATTTT.

This rearrangement joins TRBV5-1 to TRBJ2-7; D assignment may be TRBD1 or TRBD2 (5 bases each). Trimming pared 2 bases from V and 2 bases from J, leaving 17 bases between. CDR3 length: 16 residues. CDR1 is SGHRS and CDR2 is YFSETQ in the germline V gene. The CDR3 bases are TGCGCCAGCAGCTTTACCGGGGCACACCCGACCTACGAGCAGTACTTC. This gives the protein CASSFTGAHPTYEQYF.

V and J are TRBV27 and TRBJ1-1; D gene ambiguous. Between the trimmed V and J ends, which lost 0 bases and 0 bases, there was a span of 11 bases. This CDR3 region has 16 residues. Germline V gives CDR1 MNHEY, CDR2 SMNVEV (reference sequence). The CDR3 is CASSLSGPRMNTEAFF. The CDR3 bases are TGTGCCAGCAGTTTATCAGGACCCAGAATGAACACTGAAGCTTTCTTT.

The chain joins TRBV5-5 to TRBJ2-2; 10 nucleotides agree with TRBD2. The V gene end was trimmed by 1 base and the J gene end by 5 bases; junction bases not matched to a gene: 2. This CDR3 is 15 amino acids long. Germline lookup yields CDR1 SGHKS and CDR2 YYEKEE (reference sequence). DNA of the CDR3: TGTGCCAGCAGCTTGCAGACTAGCGGGACCGGGGAGCTGTTTTTT. This sequence encodes CASSLQTSGTGELFF.

J is TRBJ2-7 and V is TRBV5-1, with D possibly called TRBD1 or TRBD2 (5 bases each). Germline values: CDR1 SGHRS, CDR2 YFSETQ. The CDR3 runs to 14 residues. V was trimmed by 3 bases and J by 1 base, leaving 11 bases between them. CDR3 coding DNA: TGCGCCAGCAGCTCCGGGACGGAATCCTACGAGCAGTACTTC. Translating gives CASSSGTESYEQYF. Filled out from reference TRBV5-1 and TRBJ2-7, the complete variable domain reads KAGVTQTPRYLIKTRGQQVTLSCSPISGHRSVSWYQQTPGQGLQFLFEYFSETQRNKGNFPGRFSGRQFSNSRSEMNVSTLELGDSALYLCASSSGTESYEQYFGPGTRLTVT.

The J gene is TRBJ2-1, the V gene TRBV29-1; TRBD1 matches at 8 bases. V was pared by 7 bases and J by 9 bases, with 11 bases of the junction left unmatched. Germline V CDR1 and CDR2: SQVTM, ANQGSEA. The CDR3 loop spans 13 amino acids. The DNA for the CDR3 is TGCAGCGGTTGGACAGGGAATGGGGGTGAGCAGTTCTTC. Residues: CSGWTGNGGEQFF.

The V call is TRBV6-6, the J call TRBJ1-5, with TRBD1 identical over 9 bases. Germline values: CDR1 MNHNY, CDR2 SVGAGI (reference sequence). CDR3 size: 15 residues. V trimming: 6 bases; J trimming: 4 bases; junction bases outside the gene matches: 7. This chain's CDR3 is CASSSGDRDNQPQHF. Here the CDR3 DNA reads TGTGCCAGCAGCTCCGGGGACAGGGATAATCAGCCCCAGCATTTT.

As DNA, the CDR3 is TGTGCCAGCAGCTTAGTACAGGGAGGAGATGGCTACACCTTC. The encoded protein is CASSLVQGGDGYTF. This chain connects TRBV7-8 to TRBJ1-2; TRBD1 is a possible D gene (6 bases). Germline values: CDR1 SGHVS, CDR2 FQNEAQ. The ends were cut back, 1 base at V and 6 bases at J, with 12 bases in the middle. The length of the CDR3 is 14 residues. Full variable domain (missing parts from reference TRBV7-8 and TRBJ1-2): GAGVSQSPRYKVAKRGQDVALRCDPISGHVSLFWYQQALGQGPEFLTYFQNEAQLDKSGLPSDRFFAERPEGSVSTLKIQRTQQEDSAVYLCASSLVQGGDGYTFGSGTRLTVV.

The chain uses TRBV9 and TRBJ2-6; the D gene could be TRBD1 or TRBD2 (5 bases each). The ends were cut back, 0 bases at V and 4 bases at J, with 8 bases in the middle. CDR3 size: 15 residues. The germline V gene has CDR1 SGDLS and CDR2 YYNGEE. In nucleotides, the CDR3 is TGTGCCAGCAGCGTAGACGGGGCCGGGGCCAACGTCCTGACTTTC. This gives the protein CASSVDGAGANVLTF.

The chain employs TRBV30 and TRBJ2-2; D not resolved. CDR1 and CDR2 (germline): GTSNPN, SVGIG (reference sequence). V was shortened by 3 bases and J by 0 bases, with 8 bases between the two germline ends. The CDR3 spans 14 residues. The CDR3 DNA is TGTGCCTGGAGGACGGGCCCGAACACCGGGGAGCTGTTTTTT. As protein: CAWRTGPNTGELFF.

The chain links TRBV6-1 to TRBJ2-2; 8 bases are a match to TRBD1. Trimming at V came to 6 bases and at J to 3 bases, leaving 6 bases not matched to a gene. The CDR3 is 15 residues long. Germline CDR1 is MNHNS and CDR2 is SASEGT. The DNA of the CDR3 is TGTGCCAGCAGAGCCGGGACAGGTCACACCGGGGAGCTGTTTTTT. It codes for CASRAGTGHTGELFF.

The chain has TRBV15 and TRBJ2-3, with a tentative D call TRBD1 (5 bases). This CDR3 region has 16 residues. With 0 bases removed from V and 1 base from J, the gap between germline ends came to 11 bases. Germline V gene lookup returns CDR1 LNHNV and CDR2 YYDKDF (reference sequence). CDR3 sequence reads: CATSRDRQGGTDTQYF. In nucleotides, the CDR3 is TGTGCCACCAGCAGAGATCGGCAGGGTGGCACAGATACGCAGTATTTT.

Only one count was recorded for this clone. V and J are TRBV9 and TRBJ1-4; maybe TRBD1 (5 bases). The CDR3 has 15 residues. The V gene's germline CDR1 is SGDLS and CDR2 YYNGEE. Trimming left V 4 bases short and J 8 bases short, with 18 bases between. CDR3 sequence reads: CASSPGGAPSEKLFF. For the CDR3, the DNA is TGTGCCAGCAGCCCCGGCGGGGCCCCCTCCGAAAAACTGTTTTTT.